Below, one T cell receptor beta chain is given with its context. This sample was included in a study of early T cells in non-severe SARS-CoV-2 infection. The V gene end was trimmed by 3 bases and the J gene end by 7 bases; junction bases not matched to a gene: 7. The CDR3 consists of 13 residues. From germline, CDR1 is DFQATT and CDR2 SNEGSKA (reference sequence). Using its own MiXCR run on the 5' RACE reads, TCRdb lists one record per CDR3 protein. The sample contains nearly 80,000 distinct CDR3 sequences, 9.5% to 15% of which appear only once. The source material was whole blood. The origin of this receptor is an adult who was a healthcare worker with PCR-confirmed SARS-CoV-2 infection or an uninfected control (not recorded which). This chain uses TRBV20-1 with TRBJ1-2; 8 nucleotides align to TRBD1. This CDR3 is CSASNQGASGYTF. The CDR3 bases are TGCAGTGCTAGCAACCAGGGGGCTAGTGGCTACACCTTC.